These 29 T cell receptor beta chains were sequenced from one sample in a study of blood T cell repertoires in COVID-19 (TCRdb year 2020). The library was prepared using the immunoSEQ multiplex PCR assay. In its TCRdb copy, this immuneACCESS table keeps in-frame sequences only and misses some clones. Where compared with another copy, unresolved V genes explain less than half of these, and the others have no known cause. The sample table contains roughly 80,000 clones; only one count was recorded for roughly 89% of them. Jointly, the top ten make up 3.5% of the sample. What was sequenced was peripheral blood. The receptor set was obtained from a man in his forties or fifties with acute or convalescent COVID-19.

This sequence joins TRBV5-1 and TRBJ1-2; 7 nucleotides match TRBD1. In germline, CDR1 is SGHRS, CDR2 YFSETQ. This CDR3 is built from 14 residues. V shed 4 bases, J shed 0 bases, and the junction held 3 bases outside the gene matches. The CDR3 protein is CASSEGQTNYGYTF. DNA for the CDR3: TGCGCCAGCAGCGAGGGACAGACTAACTATGGCTACACCTTC.

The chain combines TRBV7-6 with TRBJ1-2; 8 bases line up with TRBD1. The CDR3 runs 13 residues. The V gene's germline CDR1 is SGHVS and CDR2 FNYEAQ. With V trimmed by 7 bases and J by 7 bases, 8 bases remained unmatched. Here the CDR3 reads CASTNGQGGGYTF. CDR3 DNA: TGTGCCAGCACCAACGGACAGGGTGGTGGCTACACCTTC.

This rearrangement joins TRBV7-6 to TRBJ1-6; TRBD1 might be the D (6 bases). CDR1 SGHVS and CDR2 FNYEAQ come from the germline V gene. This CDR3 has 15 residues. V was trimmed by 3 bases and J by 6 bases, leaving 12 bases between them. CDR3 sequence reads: CASSFETGLNSPLHF. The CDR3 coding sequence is TGTGCCAGCAGCTTTGAGACAGGCCTTAATTCACCCCTCCACTTT.

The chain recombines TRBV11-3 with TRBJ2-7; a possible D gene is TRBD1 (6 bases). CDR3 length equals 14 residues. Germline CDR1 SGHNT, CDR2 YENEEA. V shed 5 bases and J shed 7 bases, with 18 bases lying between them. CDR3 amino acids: CASSATGAAGEQYF. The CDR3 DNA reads TGTGCCAGCAGCGCGACAGGTGCGGCAGGGGAGCAGTACTTC. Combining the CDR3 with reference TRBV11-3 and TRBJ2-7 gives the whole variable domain EAGVVQSPRYKIIEKKQPVAFWCNPISGHNTLYWYLQNLGQGPELLIRYENEEAVDDSQLPKDRFSAERLKGVDSTLKIQPAELGDSAVYLCASSATGAAGEQYFGPGTRLTVT.

CDR3 DNA sequence: TGTGCCAGCAGTGAAGGACAGTTACTATGGGACGAGCAGTACTTC. This encodes CASSEGQLLWDEQYF. The chain recombines TRBV6-1 with TRBJ2-7; D possibly corresponds to TRBD1 (5 bases). Germline CDR1 is MNHNS and CDR2 is SASEGT. V lost 1 base to trimming and J lost 5 bases, with 15 bases between them. The CDR3 totals 15 residues.

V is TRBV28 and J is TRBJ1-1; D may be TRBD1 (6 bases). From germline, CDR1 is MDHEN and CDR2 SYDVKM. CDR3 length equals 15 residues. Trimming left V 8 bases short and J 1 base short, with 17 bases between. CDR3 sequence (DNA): TGTGCCAGCGTTAGTGTGGGGGCCGGGAACACTGAAGCTTTCTTT. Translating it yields CASVSVGAGNTEAFF. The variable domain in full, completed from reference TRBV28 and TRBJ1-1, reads DVKVTQSSRYLVKRTGEKVFLECVQDMDHENMFWYRQDPGLGLRLIYFSYDVKMKEKGDIPEGYSVSREKKERFSLILESASTNQTSMYLCASVSVGAGNTEAFFGQGTRLTVV.

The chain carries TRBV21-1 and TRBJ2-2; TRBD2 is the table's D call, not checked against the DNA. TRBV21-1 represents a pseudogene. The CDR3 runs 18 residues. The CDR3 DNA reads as TGTGCCAGCAGCTCCCCCTGGCGGGAGGGCCTGGACACCGGGGAGCTGTTTTTT. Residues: CASSSPWREGLDTGELFF.

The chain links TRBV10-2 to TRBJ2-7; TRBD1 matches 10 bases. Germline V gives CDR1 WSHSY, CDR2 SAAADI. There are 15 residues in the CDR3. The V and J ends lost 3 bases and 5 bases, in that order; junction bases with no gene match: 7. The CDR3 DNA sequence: TGCGCCAGCAGTGATGTTGGGACAGGGGTCCACGAGCAGTACTTC. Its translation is CASSDVGTGVHEQYF.

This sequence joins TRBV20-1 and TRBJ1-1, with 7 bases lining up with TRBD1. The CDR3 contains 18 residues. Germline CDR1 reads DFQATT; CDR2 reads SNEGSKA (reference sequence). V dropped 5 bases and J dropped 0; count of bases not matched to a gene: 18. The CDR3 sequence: CSARAGTGTAAMNTEAFF. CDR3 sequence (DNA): TGCAGTGCTCGTGCGGGAACCGGGACAGCGGCGATGAACACTGAAGCTTTCTTT.

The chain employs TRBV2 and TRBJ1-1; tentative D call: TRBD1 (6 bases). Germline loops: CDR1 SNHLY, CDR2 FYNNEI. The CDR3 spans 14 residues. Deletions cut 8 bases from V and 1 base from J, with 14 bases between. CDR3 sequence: CASVTMGANTEAFF. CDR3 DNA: TGTGCCAGCGTGACGATGGGGGCGAACACTGAAGCTTTCTTT.

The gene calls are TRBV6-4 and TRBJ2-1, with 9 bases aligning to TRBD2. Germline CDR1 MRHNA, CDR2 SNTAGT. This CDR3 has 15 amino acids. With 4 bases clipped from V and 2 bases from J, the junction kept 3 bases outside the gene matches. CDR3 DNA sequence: TGTGCCAGCAGTGCTAGCGGGGTACCCTACAATGAGCAGTTCTTC. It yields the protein CASSASGVPYNEQFF.

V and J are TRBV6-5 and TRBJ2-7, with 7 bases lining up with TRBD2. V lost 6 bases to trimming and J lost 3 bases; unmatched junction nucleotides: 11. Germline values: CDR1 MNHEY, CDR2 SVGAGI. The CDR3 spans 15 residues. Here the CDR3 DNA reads TGTGCCAGCAGGGCCCCCGGGGAGGGAAGCTACGAGCAGTACTTC. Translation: CASRAPGEGSYEQYF.

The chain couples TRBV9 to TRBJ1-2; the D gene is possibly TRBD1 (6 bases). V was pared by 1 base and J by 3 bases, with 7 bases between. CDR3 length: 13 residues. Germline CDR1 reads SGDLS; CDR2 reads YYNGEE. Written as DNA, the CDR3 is TGTGCCAGCAGCGTAACAGGGTACTATGGCTACACCTTC. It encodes CASSVTGYYGYTF.

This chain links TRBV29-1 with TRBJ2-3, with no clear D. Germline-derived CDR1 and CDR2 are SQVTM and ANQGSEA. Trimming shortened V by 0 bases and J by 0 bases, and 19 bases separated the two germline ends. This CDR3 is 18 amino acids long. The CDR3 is CSVEDPFRVGFSTDTQYF. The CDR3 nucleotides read TGCAGCGTTGAAGACCCATTTCGGGTAGGATTTAGCACAGATACGCAGTATTTT.

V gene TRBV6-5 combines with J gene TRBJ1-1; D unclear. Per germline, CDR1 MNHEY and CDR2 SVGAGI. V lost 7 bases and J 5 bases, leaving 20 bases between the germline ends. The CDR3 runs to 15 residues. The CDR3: CASMTRDTIGTEAFF. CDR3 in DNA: TGTGCCAGCATGACCCGGGATACAATAGGTACTGAAGCTTTCTTT.

The CDR3 region is CASRTYRGDRRNEQFF. The CDR3, as DNA: TGTGCCAGCAGGACCTATCGTGGGGACAGGAGGAATGAGCAGTTCTTC. This sequence joins TRBV11-2 and TRBJ2-1; 8 nucleotides match TRBD1. Germline V gene lookup returns CDR1 SGHAT and CDR2 FQNNGV. The V segment lost 6 bases and the J segment 7 bases; nucleotides outside the gene matches: 14. The CDR3 covers 16 residues.

The CDR3 sequence is CASSIQGTYEQYF. DNA of the CDR3: TGTGCCAGTAGTATACAGGGCACCTACGAGCAGTACTTC. The chain recombines TRBV19 with TRBJ2-7, with a tentative D call TRBD1 (5 bases). The ends were cut back, 2 bases at V and 2 bases at J, with 7 bases in the middle. Germline CDR1 is LNHDA and CDR2 is SQIVND (reference sequence). The CDR3 is made up of 13 amino acids.

The CDR3 spells CASSPTGALLSGYTF. The CDR3 DNA reads as TGTGCCAGCAGCCCGACAGGGGCCCTCTTAAGCGGCTACACCTTC. The rearrangement joins TRBV6-6 to TRBJ1-2; the match to TRBD1 covers 8 bases. The CDR3 is 15 amino acids. V lost 6 bases, J lost 8 bases, and 14 bases stayed unmatched. Germline assignment: CDR1 MNHNY and CDR2 SVGAGI (reference sequence).

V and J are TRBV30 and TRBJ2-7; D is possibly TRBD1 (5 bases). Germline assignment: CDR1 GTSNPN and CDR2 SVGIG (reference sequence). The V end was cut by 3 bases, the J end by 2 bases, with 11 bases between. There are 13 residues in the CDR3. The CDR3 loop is CAWSTAGPYEQYF. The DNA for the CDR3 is TGTGCCTGGAGCACCGCAGGGCCCTACGAGCAGTACTTC.

The CDR3 DNA follows: TGTGCCAGCAGCAAGACAGGGGGCGAGTTCTTC. Its protein product is CASSKTGGEFF. The chain employs TRBV21-1 and TRBJ2-1; the D segment call TRBD1 is taken from the table without a DNA check. TRBV21-1 is termed a pseudogene. The CDR3 sequence is 11 residues long.

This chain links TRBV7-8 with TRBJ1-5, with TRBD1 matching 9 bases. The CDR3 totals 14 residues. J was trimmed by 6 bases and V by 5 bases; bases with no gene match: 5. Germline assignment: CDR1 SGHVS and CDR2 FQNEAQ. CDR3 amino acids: CASSATGGGQPQHF. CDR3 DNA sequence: TGTGCCAGCAGCGCAACAGGGGGCGGTCAGCCCCAGCATTTT.

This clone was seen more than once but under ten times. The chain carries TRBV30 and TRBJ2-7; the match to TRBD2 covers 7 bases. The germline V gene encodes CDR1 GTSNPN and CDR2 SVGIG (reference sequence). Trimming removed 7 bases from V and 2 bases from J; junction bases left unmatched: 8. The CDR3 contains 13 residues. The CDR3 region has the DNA TGTGCCTCCGAAAGGGAGGGCCCCTACGAGCAGTACTTC. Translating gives CASEREGPYEQYF. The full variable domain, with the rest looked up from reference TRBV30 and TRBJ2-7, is SQTIHQWPATLVQPVGSPLSLECTVEGTSNPNLYWYRQAAGRGLQLLFYSVGIGQISSEVPQNLSASRPQDRQFILSSKKLLLSDSGFYLCASEREGPYEQYFGPGTRLTVT.

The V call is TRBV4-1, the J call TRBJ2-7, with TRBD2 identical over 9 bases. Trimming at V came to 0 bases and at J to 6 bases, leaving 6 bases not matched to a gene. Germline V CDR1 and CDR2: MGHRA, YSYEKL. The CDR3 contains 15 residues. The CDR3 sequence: CASSQDPGLAGEQYF. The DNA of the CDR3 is TGCGCCAGCAGCCAAGATCCGGGACTAGCTGGCGAGCAGTACTTC.

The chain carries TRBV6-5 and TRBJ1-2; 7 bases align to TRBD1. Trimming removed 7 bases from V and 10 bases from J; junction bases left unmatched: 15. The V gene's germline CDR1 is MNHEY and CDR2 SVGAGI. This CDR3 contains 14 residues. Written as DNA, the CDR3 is TGTGCCAGCAAAAGGGAGAGACAGGGTGGGTCCTACACCTTC. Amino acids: CASKRERQGGSYTF.

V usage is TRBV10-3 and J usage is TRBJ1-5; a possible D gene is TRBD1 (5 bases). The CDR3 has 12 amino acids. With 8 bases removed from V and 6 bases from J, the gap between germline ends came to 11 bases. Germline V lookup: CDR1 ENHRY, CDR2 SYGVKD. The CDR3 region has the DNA TGTGCCATCCAGGGAACTGTTCAGCCCCAGCATTTT. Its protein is CAIQGTVQPQHF.

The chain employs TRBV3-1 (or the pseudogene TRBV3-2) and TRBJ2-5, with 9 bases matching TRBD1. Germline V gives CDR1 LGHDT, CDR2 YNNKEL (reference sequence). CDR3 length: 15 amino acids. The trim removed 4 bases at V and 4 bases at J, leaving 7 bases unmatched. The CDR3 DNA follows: TGTGCCAGCAGCCCCGCGACAGGGGGTAGAGAGACCCAGTACTTC. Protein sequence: CASSPATGGRETQYF.

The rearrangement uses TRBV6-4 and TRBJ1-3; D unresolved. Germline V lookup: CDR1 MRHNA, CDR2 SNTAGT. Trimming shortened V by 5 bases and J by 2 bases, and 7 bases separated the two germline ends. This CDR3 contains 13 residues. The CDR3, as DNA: TGTGCCAGCAGTAAGGAGCCTGGAAACACCATATATTTT. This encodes CASSKEPGNTIYF.

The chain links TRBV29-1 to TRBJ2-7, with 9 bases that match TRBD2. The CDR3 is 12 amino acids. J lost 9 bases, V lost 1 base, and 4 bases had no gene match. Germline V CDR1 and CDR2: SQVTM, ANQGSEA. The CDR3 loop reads CSVEGGGEVQYF. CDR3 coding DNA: TGCAGCGTTGAAGGCGGGGGGGAAGTGCAGTACTTC.

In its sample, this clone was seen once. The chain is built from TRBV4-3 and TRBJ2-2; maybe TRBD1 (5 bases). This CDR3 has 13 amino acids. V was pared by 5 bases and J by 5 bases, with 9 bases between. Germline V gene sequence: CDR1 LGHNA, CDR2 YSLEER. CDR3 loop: CASSERQTGELFF. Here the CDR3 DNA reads TGCGCCAGCAGCGAAAGACAGACCGGGGAGCTGTTTTTT.